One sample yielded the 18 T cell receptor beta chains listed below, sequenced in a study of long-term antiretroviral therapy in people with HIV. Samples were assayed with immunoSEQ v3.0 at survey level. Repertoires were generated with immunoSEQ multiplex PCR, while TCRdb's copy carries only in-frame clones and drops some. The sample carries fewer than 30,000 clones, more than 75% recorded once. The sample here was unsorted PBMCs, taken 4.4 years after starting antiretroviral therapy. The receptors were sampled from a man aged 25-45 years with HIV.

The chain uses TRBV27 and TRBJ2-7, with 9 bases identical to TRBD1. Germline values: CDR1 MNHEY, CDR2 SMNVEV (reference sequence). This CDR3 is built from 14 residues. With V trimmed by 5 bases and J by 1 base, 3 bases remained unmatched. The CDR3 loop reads CASSAGTGSYEQYF. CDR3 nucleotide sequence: TGTGCCAGCAGTGCCGGGACAGGGTCCTACGAGCAGTACTTC.

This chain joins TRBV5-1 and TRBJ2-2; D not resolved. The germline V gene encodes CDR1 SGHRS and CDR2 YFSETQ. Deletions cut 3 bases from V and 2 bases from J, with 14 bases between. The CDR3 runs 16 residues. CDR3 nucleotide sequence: TGCGCCAGCAGCTCCGGCACAGTAATCAACACCGGGGAGCTGTTTTTT. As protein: CASSSGTVINTGELFF.

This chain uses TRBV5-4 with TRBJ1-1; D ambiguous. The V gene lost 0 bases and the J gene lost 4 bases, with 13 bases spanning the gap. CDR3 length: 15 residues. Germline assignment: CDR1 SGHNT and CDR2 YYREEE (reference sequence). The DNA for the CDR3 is TGTGCCAGCAGCTTGGAGGGATTAGGGAGCACTGAAGCTTTCTTT. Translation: CASSLEGLGSTEAFF.

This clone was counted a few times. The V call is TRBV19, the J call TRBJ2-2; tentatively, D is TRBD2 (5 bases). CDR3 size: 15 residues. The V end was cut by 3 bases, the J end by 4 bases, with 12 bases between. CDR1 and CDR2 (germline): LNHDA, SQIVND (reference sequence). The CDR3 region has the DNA TGTGCCAGTAGTATTAGAACTAGTAGCACCGGGGAGCTGTTTTTT. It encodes CASSIRTSSTGELFF.

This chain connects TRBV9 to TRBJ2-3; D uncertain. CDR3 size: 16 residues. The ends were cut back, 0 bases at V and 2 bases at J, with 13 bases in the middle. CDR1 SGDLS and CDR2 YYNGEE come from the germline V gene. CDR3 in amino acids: CASSVARNSFTDTQYF. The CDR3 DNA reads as TGTGCCAGCAGCGTAGCTAGAAACAGCTTCACAGATACGCAGTATTTT.

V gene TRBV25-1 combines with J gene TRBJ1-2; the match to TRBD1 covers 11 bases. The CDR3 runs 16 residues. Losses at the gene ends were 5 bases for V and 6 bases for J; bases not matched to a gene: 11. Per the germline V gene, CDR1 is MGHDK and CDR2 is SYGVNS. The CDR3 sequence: CASSIGQGAGKNGYTF. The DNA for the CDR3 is TGTGCCAGCAGTATAGGACAGGGGGCGGGAAAGAATGGCTACACCTTC.

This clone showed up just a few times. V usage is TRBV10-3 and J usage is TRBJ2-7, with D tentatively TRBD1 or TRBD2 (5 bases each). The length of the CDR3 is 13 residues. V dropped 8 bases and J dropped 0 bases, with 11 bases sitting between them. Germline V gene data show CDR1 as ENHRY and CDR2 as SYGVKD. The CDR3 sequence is CAISGTGSYEQYF. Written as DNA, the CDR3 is TGTGCCATCTCCGGGACGGGCTCCTACGAGCAGTACTTC.

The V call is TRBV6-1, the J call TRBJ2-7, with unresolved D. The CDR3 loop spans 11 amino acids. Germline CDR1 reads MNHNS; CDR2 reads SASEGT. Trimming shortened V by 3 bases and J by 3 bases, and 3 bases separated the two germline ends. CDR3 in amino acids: CASSEGYEQYF. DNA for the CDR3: TGTGCCAGCAGTGAGGGCTACGAGCAGTACTTC.

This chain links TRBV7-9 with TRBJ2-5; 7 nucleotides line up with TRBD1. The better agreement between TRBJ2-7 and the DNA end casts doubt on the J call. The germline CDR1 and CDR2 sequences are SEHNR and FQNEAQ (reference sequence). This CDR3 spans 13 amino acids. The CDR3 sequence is CASSPRGPVEQYF. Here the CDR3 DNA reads TGTGCCAGCAGCCCTAGGGGGCCGGTCGAGCAGTACTTC.

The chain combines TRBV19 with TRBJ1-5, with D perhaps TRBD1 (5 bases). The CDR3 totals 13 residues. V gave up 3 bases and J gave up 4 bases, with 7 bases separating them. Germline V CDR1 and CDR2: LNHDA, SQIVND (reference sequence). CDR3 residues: CASSIGGNQPQHF. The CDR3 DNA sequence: TGTGCCAGTAGTATCGGGGGGAATCAGCCCCAGCATTTT.

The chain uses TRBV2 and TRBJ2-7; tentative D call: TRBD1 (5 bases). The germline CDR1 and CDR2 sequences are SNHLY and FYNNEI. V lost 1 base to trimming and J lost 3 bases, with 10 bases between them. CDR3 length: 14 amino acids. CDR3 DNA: TGTGCCAGCAGTGAAGGTTCAGGGCGCTACGAGCAGTACTTC. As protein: CASSEGSGRYEQYF.

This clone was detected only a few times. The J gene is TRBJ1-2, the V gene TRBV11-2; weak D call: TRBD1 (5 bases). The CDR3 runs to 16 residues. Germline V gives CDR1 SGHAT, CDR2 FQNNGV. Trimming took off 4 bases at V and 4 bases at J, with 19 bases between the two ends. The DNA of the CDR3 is TGTGCCAGCAGCTCCTCACCCTTGGGGGGTGGCTATGGCTACACCTTC. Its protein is CASSSSPLGGGYGYTF.

CDR3 nucleotides: TGTGCCAGCAGTGCACCCCGGGATTTCTTATACAATGAGCAGTTCTTC. This encodes CASSAPRDFLYNEQFF. The rearrangement uses TRBV6-1 and TRBJ2-1; D is perhaps TRBD2 (5 bases). CDR3 length equals 16 residues. Trimming took 4 bases from V and 4 from J, leaving 17 bases between them. CDR1 is MNHNS and CDR2 is SASEGT in the germline V gene.

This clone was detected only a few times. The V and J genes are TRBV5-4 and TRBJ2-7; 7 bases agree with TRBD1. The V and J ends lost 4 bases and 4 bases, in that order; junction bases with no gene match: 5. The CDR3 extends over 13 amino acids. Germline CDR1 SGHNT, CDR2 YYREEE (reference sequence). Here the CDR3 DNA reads TGTGCCAGCAGCCGCGGACAGGTATACGAGCAGTACTTC. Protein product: CASSRGQVYEQYF.

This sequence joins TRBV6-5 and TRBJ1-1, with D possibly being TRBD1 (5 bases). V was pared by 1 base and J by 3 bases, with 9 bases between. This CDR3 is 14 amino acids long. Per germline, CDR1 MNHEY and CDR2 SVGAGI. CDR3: CASSYWQGDTEAFF. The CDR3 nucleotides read TGTGCCAGCAGTTACTGGCAGGGTGACACTGAAGCTTTCTTT.

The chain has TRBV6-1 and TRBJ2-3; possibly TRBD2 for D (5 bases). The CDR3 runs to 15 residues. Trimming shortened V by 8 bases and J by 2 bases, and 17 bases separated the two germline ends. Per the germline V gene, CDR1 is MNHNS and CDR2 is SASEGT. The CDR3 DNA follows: TGTGCCAGCCTAGCCGGGAACCCTTTCACAGATACGCAGTATTTT. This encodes CASLAGNPFTDTQYF.

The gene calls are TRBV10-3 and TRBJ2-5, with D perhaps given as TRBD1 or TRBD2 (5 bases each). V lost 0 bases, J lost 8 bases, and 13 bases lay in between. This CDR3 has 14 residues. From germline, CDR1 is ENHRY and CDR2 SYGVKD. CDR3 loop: CAISESGDAQTQYF. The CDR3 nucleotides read TGTGCCATCAGTGAGTCGGGGGACGCCCAAACCCAGTACTTC.

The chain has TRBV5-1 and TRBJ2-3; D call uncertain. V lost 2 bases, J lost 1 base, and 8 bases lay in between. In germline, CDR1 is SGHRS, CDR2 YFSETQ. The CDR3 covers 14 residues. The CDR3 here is CASSFTAGTDTQYF. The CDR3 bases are TGCGCCAGCAGCTTCACGGCAGGCACAGATACGCAGTATTTT.